Included here is one T cell receptor (beta chain) sequence, with context. Its antigen is as yet unknown. This table comes from immunoSEQ multiplex PCR, and its TCRdb copy is limited to in-frame clones, with some not included. The table lists 110,000 or so clones, approximately 88% of them singletons, with more than 1.5% in the top ten. CDR1 is MGHRA, CDR2 YSYEKL, per germline. This CDR3 region has 19 residues. The V end lost 4 bases, the J end lost 8 bases, and 30 bases lay between the germline ends. This entry belongs to a study of cytomegalovirus exposure and HLA in healthy donors. Study-wide results and limits: Cytomegalovirus-associated TCR beta chains were listed, numbering over 150. Researchers reported that a few CMV-associated chains were confirmed in vitro as CMV antigen-specific. Most sequenced TCRs were rare (though some public TCRs occurred in many donors).

The receptor comes from a man younger than 35 in good health and CMV-seronegative. The rearrangement joins TRBV4-1 to TRBJ2-1; no definite D call. Specimen: PBMCs. The CDR3 DNA reads TGCGCCAGCAGCCCCCTACGGTTCACTGGAGACGAAAGGAGCGATGAGCAGTTCTTC. This sequence encodes CASSPLRFTGDERSDEQFF.